This T cell receptor (beta chain) was profiled in a study of metastatic and nonmetastatic thyroid tumors. Authors' data handling: A classifier of distant metastasis in papillary thyroid cancer was built from CDR3 differences (across clinicopathological groups). TCRdb used MiXCR to call clones anew from the PCR reads. These V and J calls originate from TCRdb's pipeline instead of the authors' own analysis. In the table there are 31,000 or so clones, 25% to 30% of which are singletons. Thyroid surgery was performed in patients who had received no treatment beforehand. This clone was recorded a few times. Other DNA sequences in the sample encode the same CDR3. Trimming cost V 4 bases and J 3 bases; bases outside gene matches: 13. The CDR3 sequence is 16 residues long. Germline assignment: CDR1 SQVTM and CDR2 ANQGSEA.

The sequence came from a female donor with papillary thyroid cancer or a benign thyroid nodule (not recorded which). Some clones in this sample may be carry-over from other donors' samples. Sequencing input: blood. This chain connects TRBV29-1 to TRBJ1-1, with 8 positions matching TRBD1. CDR3 coding DNA: TGCAGCGTTGGGGGGGGGCAGGGGGCGCCTGACACTGAAGCTTTCTTT. This sequence encodes CSVGGGQGAPDTEAFF.